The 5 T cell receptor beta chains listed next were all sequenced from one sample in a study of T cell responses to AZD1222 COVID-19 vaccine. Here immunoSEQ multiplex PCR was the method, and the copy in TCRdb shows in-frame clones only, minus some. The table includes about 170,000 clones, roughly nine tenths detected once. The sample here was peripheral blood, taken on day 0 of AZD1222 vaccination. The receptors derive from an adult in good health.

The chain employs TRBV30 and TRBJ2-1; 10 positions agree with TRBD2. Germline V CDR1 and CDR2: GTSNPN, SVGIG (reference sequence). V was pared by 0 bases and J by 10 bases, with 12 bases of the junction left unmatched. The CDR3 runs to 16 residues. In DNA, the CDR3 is TGTGCCTGGAGTGTACACGTGACTAGCGGGCTGTTAGAGCAGTTCTTC. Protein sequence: CAWSVHVTSGLLEQFF.

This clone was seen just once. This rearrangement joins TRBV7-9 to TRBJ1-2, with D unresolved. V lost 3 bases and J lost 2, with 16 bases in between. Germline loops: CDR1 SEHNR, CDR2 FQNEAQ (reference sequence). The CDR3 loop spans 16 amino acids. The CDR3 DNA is TGTGCCAGCAGCTTGCCAAGGACTGATAAGAACTATGGCTACACCTTC. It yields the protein CASSLPRTDKNYGYTF. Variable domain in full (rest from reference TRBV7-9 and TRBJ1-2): DTGVSQNPRHKITKRGQNVTFRCDPISEHNRLYWYRQTLGQGPEFLTYFQNEAQLEKSRLLSDRFSAERPKGSFSTLEIQRTEQGDSAMYLCASSLPRTDKNYGYTFGSGTRLTVV.

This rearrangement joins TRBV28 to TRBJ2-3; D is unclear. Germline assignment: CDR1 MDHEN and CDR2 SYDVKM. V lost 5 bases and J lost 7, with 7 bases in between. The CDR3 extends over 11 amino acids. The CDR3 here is CASSRRHTQYF. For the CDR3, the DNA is TGTGCCAGCAGTCGTAGGCATACGCAGTATTTT.

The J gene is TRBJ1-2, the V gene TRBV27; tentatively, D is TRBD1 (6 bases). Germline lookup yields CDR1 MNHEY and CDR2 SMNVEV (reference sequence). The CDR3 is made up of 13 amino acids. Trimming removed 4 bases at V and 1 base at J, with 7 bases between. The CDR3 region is CASSSGVNYGYTF. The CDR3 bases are TGTGCCAGCAGTTCAGGGGTTAACTATGGCTACACCTTC.

The chain's CDR3 is CASSADFWTVNTEAFF. In DNA form, the CDR3 reads TGTGCCAGCAGCGCAGACTTCTGGACCGTGAACACTGAAGCTTTCTTT. The rearrangement joins TRBV13 to TRBJ1-1, with D unclear. Looked up from germline, CDR1 is PRHDT and CDR2 is FYEKMQ (reference sequence). The length of the CDR3 is 16 residues. V lost 5 bases and J lost 0, with 16 bases in between. Based on the CDR3 plus reference TRBV13 and TRBJ1-1, the full variable domain is AAGVIQSPRHLIKEKRETATLKCYPIPRHDTVYWYQQGPGQDPQFLISFYEKMQSDKGSIPDRFSAQQFSDYHSELNMSSLELGDSALYFCASSADFWTVNTEAFFGQGTRLTVV.